The clone carrying this T cell receptor (beta chain) was recorded at least ten times. Its antigen is unidentified. This CDR3 region has 15 residues. CDR1 and CDR2 (germline): MNHEY, SVGAGI. Trimming removed 0 bases at V and 3 bases at J, with 8 bases between. The library was built from around 400 ng RNA with molecular barcoded adaptors for alpha/delta and beta/gamma chains. TCRdb processed the reads anew with MiXCR; each CDR3 protein has one entry. Seen here are fewer than 75,000 distinct CDR3 sequences, under 25% observed once, and the top ten hold 15% to 20%. This specimen belongs to a study of read filtering for tumor transcriptome and immune sequencing. Whole-study results and caveats: IR-seq and RNA-seq agreed better without single-read clonotypes. The sorted CD138-negative fraction was a mixed bone marrow immune population, not purified T cells.

Material: a population of CD138-negative cells sorted from bone marrow. The genes are TRBV6-5 and TRBJ1-4, with unresolved D. The receptor was derived from a donor aged 40 or older with multiple myeloma. CDR3 in amino acids: CASSYSRLPNEKLFF. CDR3 coding DNA: TGTGCCAGCAGTTACTCGAGGCTCCCTAATGAAAAACTGTTTTTT.